This TCR beta chain was captured by sequencing in a study of blood T cells in healthy people across ages. The CDR3 is 15 residues long. The V gene's germline CDR1 is SGDLS and CDR2 YYNGEE. Trimming removed 6 bases from V and 2 bases from J, with 17 bases in between. PCR was performed a second time for about 7 to 11 cycles using a sample-barcoded 5' primer and a J-beta primer mix. Each of the samples gave a minimum of 3 million paired-end reads that contained CDR3. One entry per CDR3 protein results from TCRdb running MiXCR on the 5' RACE reads. Of over 700,000 distinct CDR3 sequences in the sample, roughly 53% are singletons; the top ten hold approximately 40%.

Sequencing was done on a sample of blood. The chain carries TRBV9 and TRBJ2-5, with D perhaps matching TRBD2 (6 bases). This clonotype originated in an elderly man in good health. The CDR3 region is CASTIRGGGQETQYF. The CDR3 nucleotides read TGTGCCAGCACCATCCGGGGCGGAGGGCAAGAGACCCAGTACTTC.